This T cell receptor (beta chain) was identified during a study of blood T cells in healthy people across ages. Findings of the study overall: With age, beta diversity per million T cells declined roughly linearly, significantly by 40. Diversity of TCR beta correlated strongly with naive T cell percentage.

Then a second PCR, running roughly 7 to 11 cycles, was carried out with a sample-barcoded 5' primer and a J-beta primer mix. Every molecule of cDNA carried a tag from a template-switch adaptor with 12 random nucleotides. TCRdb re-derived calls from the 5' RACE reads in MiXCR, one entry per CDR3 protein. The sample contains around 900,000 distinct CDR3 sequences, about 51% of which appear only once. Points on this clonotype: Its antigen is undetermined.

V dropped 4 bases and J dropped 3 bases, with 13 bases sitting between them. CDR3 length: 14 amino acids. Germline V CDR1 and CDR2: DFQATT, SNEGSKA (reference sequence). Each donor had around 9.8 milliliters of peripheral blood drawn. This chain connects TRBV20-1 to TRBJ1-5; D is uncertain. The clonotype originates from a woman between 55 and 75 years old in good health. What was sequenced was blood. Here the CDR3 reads CSATQAVFNQPQHF. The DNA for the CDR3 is TGCAGTGCTACCCAAGCAGTATTCAATCAGCCCCAGCATTTT.